The 10 T cell receptor beta chains below were found in one sample sequenced in a study of PD-L1 blockade in urothelial cancer. The assay was immunoSEQ multiplex PCR, and TCRdb's table has in-frame clones only and misses some. The sample gives around 50,000 clones, approximately 84% of which show up once; 1% to 1.5% is in the top ten. Regarding time point: pretreatment peripheral blood. The source was PBMCs, collected around atezolizumab (anti-PD-L1) treatment. The source is a man over 45 with urothelial cancer.

The CDR3 region is CASSRGRGRSDTQYF. CDR3 in DNA: TGTGCCAGCTCCCGGGGCAGGGGAAGGTCAGATACGCAGTATTTT. V usage is TRBV5-5 and J usage is TRBJ2-3; D possibly corresponds to TRBD1 (6 bases). Germline V gene data show CDR1 as SGHKS and CDR2 as YYEKEE (reference sequence). The CDR3 spans 15 residues. Trimming left V 7 bases short and J 4 bases short, with 19 bases between.

This sequence joins TRBV30 and TRBJ2-2, with D possibly matching TRBD2 (6 bases). V was clipped by 5 bases and J by 3 bases, with 10 bases between them. Germline values: CDR1 GTSNPN, CDR2 SVGIG (reference sequence). The CDR3 length is 13 residues. CDR3: CAWERLDTGELFF. The CDR3 coding sequence is TGTGCCTGGGAAAGACTAGACACCGGGGAGCTGTTTTTT.

This chain links TRBV30 with TRBJ1-4; D is undetermined. Germline V lookup: CDR1 GTSNPN, CDR2 SVGIG (reference sequence). The CDR3 runs to 11 residues. Trimming cost V 4 bases and J 10 bases, with 10 bases left between them. The CDR3 nucleotides are TGTGCCTGGAAGCGGCGGGGAAAACTGTTTTTT. As protein: CAWKRRGKLFF. Together with reference TRBV30 and TRBJ1-4, the CDR3 gives the full variable domain: SQTIHQWPATLVQPVGSPLSLECTVEGTSNPNLYWYRQAAGRGLQLLFYSVGIGQISSEVPQNLSASRPQDRQFILSSKKLLLSDSGFYLCAWKRRGKLFFGSGTQLSVL.

The chain uses TRBV19 and TRBJ2-2; 11 nucleotides match TRBD2. The V gene's germline CDR1 is LNHDA and CDR2 SQIVND (reference sequence). Germline trimming cut 3 bases from V and 5 bases from J; bases unmatched to any gene: 5. This CDR3 region has 16 residues. The CDR3, as DNA: TGTGCCAGTAGTATCGGACTAGCGGGCGGTACCGGGGAGCTGTTTTTT. It is translated as CASSIGLAGGTGELFF.

This chain connects TRBV15 to TRBJ1-5; a possible D gene is TRBD1 (6 bases). Germline lookup yields CDR1 LNHNV and CDR2 YYDKDF (reference sequence). V shed 0 bases and J shed 0 bases, with 15 bases lying between them. The CDR3 runs 18 residues. The CDR3 loop reads CATSRDRQGSHSNQPQHF. The CDR3 bases are TGTGCCACCAGCAGAGATCGGCAGGGGTCTCATAGCAATCAGCCCCAGCATTTT.

This chain joins TRBV29-1 and TRBJ1-2, with D tentatively TRBD1 (6 bases). Germline CDR1 is SQVTM and CDR2 is ANQGSEA. The CDR3 length is 14 residues. Trimming cost V 4 bases and J 3 bases, with 15 bases left between them. For the CDR3, the DNA is TGCAGCGTTGGCCCTAAACAGGGCTACTATGGCTACACCTTC. Its translation is CSVGPKQGYYGYTF. Full variable domain (rest looked up from reference TRBV29-1 and TRBJ1-2): SAVISQKPSRDICQRGTSLTIQCQVDSQVTMMFWYRQQPGQSLTLIATANQGSEATYESGFVIDKFPISRPNLTFSTLTVSNMSPEDSSIYLCSVGPKQGYYGYTFGSGTRLTVV.

This clone was recorded a few times. The gene calls are TRBV9 and TRBJ2-1; D ambiguous. Germline CDR1 is SGDLS and CDR2 is YYNGEE. The CDR3 has 12 amino acids. The germline V and J ends were trimmed by 2 bases and 6 bases, with 6 bases remaining between them. The DNA for the CDR3 is TGTGCCAGCAGCGTGGGCCCCAATGAGCAGTTCTTC. This sequence encodes CASSVGPNEQFF.

J is TRBJ2-7 and V is TRBV19, with 7 bases that match TRBD2. With 2 bases clipped from V and 0 bases from J, the junction kept 4 bases outside the gene matches. This CDR3 has 15 residues. Germline V CDR1 and CDR2: LNHDA, SQIVND (reference sequence). CDR3 in DNA: TGTGCCAGTAGTATACAAGGGACTAACTCCTACGAGCAGTACTTC. This gives the protein CASSIQGTNSYEQYF.

This chain links TRBV14 with TRBJ2-1, with 9 nucleotides matching TRBD2. This CDR3 is 14 amino acids long. J was trimmed by 7 bases and V by 7 bases; bases with no gene match: 8. Germline lookup yields CDR1 SGHDN and CDR2 FVKESK. The CDR3 DNA follows: TGTGCCAGCACCCGCGGGGGGGTCGGGAATGAGCAGTTCTTC. Protein sequence: CASTRGGVGNEQFF.

This chain links TRBV6-4 with TRBJ2-2; weak D call: TRBD2 (5 bases). CDR1 MRHNA and CDR2 SNTAGT come from the germline V gene. V lost 0 bases to trimming and J lost 2 bases, with 10 bases between them. The CDR3 covers 16 residues. CDR3 protein: CASSDSTGINTGELFF. CDR3 sequence (DNA): TGTGCCAGCAGTGACTCGACGGGGATCAACACCGGGGAGCTGTTTTTT.